These T cell receptor beta chains were read from a single sample in a study of OX40 agonist ivuxolimab in advanced cancers. Profiled with immunoSEQ multiplex PCR; TCRdb holds only in-frame clones, not every one. The sample records 100,000 to 150,000 clones, roughly 92% being singletons. The sample was CD4+ or CD8+ T cells sorted from blood, taken in a trial of the OX40 agonist ivuxolimab. All receptors come from an adult with an advanced solid tumor such as melanoma, head and neck, liver or kidney cancer. The CDR3 runs from the conserved cysteine through the conserved F or W. A D gene is named only where the DNA matches it firmly. The listing skips clone size in some rows; elsewhere it reads once, few, many or a size class.

NA | NA | TRBJ2-3 | TRBV21-1 | CASSFNRITDTQYF | TGTGCCAGCTCTTTCAACCGGATAACAGATACGCAGTATTTT
NA | once | TRBJ1-1 | TRBV7-9 | CASSLGGLRDMNTEAFF | TGTGCCAGCAGCTTGGGAGGGCTGAGGGACATGAACACTGAAGCTTTCTTT
TRBD1 | NA | TRBJ2-5 | TRBV5-1 | CASSLVPTGGEQETQYF | TGCGCCAGCAGCTTGGTACCGACAGGGGGTGAACAAGAGACCCAGTACTTC
NA | NA | TRBJ2-7 | TRBV10-3 | CASATDSAYEQYF | TGTGCCAGCGCGACGGACTCCGCCTACGAGCAGTACTTC
NA | NA | TRBJ1-5 | TRBV10-3 | CAISESGGNQPQHF | TGTGCCATCAGTGAGTCCGGGGGCAATCAGCCCCAGCATTTT
TRBD2 | NA | TRBJ2-2 | TRBV19 | CASSIASGTNTGELFF | TGTGCCAGTAGTATAGCGAGCGGGACGAACACCGGGGAGCTGTTTTTT
NA | NA | TRBJ1-1 | TRBV5-1 | CASSPGVGDTEAFF | TGCGCCAGCAGCCCCGGTGTAGGGGACACTGAAGCTTTCTTT
TRBD1 | few | TRBJ2-7 | TRBV19 | CASSIRAGGASFYEQYF | TGTGCCAGTAGTATAAGGGCAGGGGGCGCATCATTTTACGAGCAGTACTTC
NA | NA | TRBJ1-2 | TRBV5-1 | CASSRDIYGYTF | TGCGCCAGCAGCCGGGACATCTATGGCTACACCTTC
TRBD1 | once | TRBJ2-1 | TRBV7-2 | CASSLGDRGLYNEQFF | TGTGCCAGCAGCTTAGGGGACAGGGGTCTTTACAATGAGCAGTTCTTC
NA | NA | TRBJ1-1 | TRBV6-1 | CASPTAVRNTEAFF | TGTGCCAGCCCCACAGCGGTAAGGAACACTGAAGCTTTCTTT
NA | NA | TRBJ2-2 | TRBV10-1 | CASSGTGTRGTGELFF | TGCGCCAGCAGTGGAACCGGGACAAGAGGTACCGGGGAGCTGTTTTTT
NA | NA | TRBJ1-5 | TRBV27 | CASSPISLQVQSGQSNQPQHF | TGTGCCAGCAGTCCTATTTCATTGCAAGTTCAATCCGGACAGTCCAATCAGCCCCAGCATTTT
NA | NA | TRBJ1-5 | TRBV7-9 | CASSFEGLDQPQHF | TGTGCCAGCAGCTTCGAGGGGCTGGATCAGCCCCAGCATTTT
NA | NA | TRBJ2-1 | TRBV18 | CASSPPSVSYNEQFF | TGTGCCAGCTCACCACCTAGTGTCTCCTACAATGAGCAGTTCTTC
TRBD1 | NA | TRBJ2-7 | TRBV7-9 | CASSATGTGIHYEQYF | TGTGCCAGCAGCGCAACCGGGACAGGGATCCACTACGAGCAGTACTTC
TRBD1 | NA | TRBJ2-5 | TRBV6-5 | CASSYSYGTAQETQYF | TGTGCCAGCAGTTACTCCTATGGGACAGCCCAAGAGACCCAGTACTTC
NA | NA | TRBJ2-7 | TRBV27 | CASRLQGLGHYEQYF | TGTGCCAGCAGACTACAGGGTTTAGGACACTACGAGCAGTACTTC
TRBD1 | NA | TRBJ1-2 | TRBV7-3 | CVSSPRTGGMGYGYTF | TGTGTCAGCAGCCCCCGGACAGGGGGCATGGGCTATGGCTACACCTTC
NA | NA | TRBJ1-2 | TRBV9 | CASSVGQGRNYGYTF | TGTGCCAGCAGCGTAGGACAAGGACGCAACTATGGCTACACCTTC
TRBD2 | few | TRBJ2-7 | TRBV27 | CASSLRGAGGYEQYF | TGTGCCAGCAGTTTAAGGGGAGCGGGAGGGTACGAGCAGTACTTC
NA | NA | TRBJ2-7 | TRBV28 | CASSPAPGRQYF | TGTGCCAGCAGTCCGGCTCCAGGAAGGCAGTACTTC
NA | NA | TRBJ2-1 | TRBV5-4 | CASSLLPSSYNEQFF | TGTGCCAGCAGCTTGTTACCCAGCTCCTACAATGAGCAGTTCTTC
NA | NA | TRBJ1-4 | TRBV4-1 | CASSQDWGGTFNEKLFF | TGCGCCAGCAGCCAAGATTGGGGCGGGACCTTTAATGAAAAACTGTTTTTT
NA | once | TRBJ2-7 | TRBV11-3 | CASSLAGDSYEQYF | TGTGCCAGCAGCCTTGCAGGGGATTCCTACGAGCAGTACTTC
TRBD1 | NA | TRBJ1-2 | TRBV19 | CASSDRGGVGYTF | TGTGCCAGCTCGGACAGGGGAGGGGTTGGCTACACCTTC
NA | NA | TRBJ1-5 | TRBV30 | CAWSVQADEPQHF | TGTGCCTGGAGTGTGCAGGCCGATGAGCCCCAGCATTTT
NA | NA | TRBJ2-2 | TRBV10-1 | CASSVGSQAFGELFF | TGCGCCAGCAGTGTGGGTAGCCAGGCTTTCGGGGAGCTGTTTTTT
TRBD1 | NA | TRBJ1-1 | TRBV18 | CASSPDRDSEAFF | TGTGCCAGCTCACCAGACAGGGATTCTGAAGCTTTCTTT